This TCR beta chain was recorded in a study of shared clonotypes between healthy human individuals. About the research overall: For every donor, three CD4 naive, three CD4 memory, two CD8 naive and one CD8 memory plates were used.

Libraries were prepared by immunoSEQ multiplex PCR; TCRdb keeps only in-frame clonotypes and omits some of them. Among roughly 1 million clones listed, about four fifths were seen once. About this clone itself: Its cognate antigen is unknown.

Germline assignment: CDR1 MDHEN and CDR2 SYDVKM. V was shortened by 2 bases and J by 1 base, with 5 bases between the two germline ends. The CDR3 length is 13 residues. General study findings and limits: It was the non-shared clonotypes that had lower generation probabilities than clonotypes shared by all four donors.

The gene calls are TRBV28 and TRBJ1-1; no reliable D call. The specimen was memory CD4+ T cells from PBMCs. The subset here: CD45RA-negative fraction. This TCR was sampled from a man aged 18 to 35 in good health. Some clones in this sample may be carry-over from other donors' samples. The CDR3: CASSLPSNTEAFF. CDR3 in DNA: TGTGCCAGCAGTTTACCGTCGAACACTGAAGCTTTCTTT.